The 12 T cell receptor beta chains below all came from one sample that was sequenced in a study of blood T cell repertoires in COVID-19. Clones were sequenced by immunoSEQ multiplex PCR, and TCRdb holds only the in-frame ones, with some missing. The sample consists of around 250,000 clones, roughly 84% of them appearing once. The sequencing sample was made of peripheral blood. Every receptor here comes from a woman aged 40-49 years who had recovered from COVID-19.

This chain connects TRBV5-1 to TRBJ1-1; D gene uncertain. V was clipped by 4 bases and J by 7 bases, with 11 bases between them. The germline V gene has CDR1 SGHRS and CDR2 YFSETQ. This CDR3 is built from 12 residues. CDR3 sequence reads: CASSNYGNEAFF. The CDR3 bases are TGCGCCAGCAGCAACTATGGTAATGAAGCTTTCTTT.

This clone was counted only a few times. Written as DNA, the CDR3 is TGTGCCAGCAGTGCGGGGACAGGATCCTACGAGCAGTACTTC. Amino acids: CASSAGTGSYEQYF. This chain uses TRBV27 with TRBJ2-7; 8 bases agree with TRBD1. Germline V CDR1 and CDR2: MNHEY, SMNVEV (reference sequence). With V trimmed by 5 bases and J by 1 base, 4 bases remained unmatched. CDR3 size: 14 residues.

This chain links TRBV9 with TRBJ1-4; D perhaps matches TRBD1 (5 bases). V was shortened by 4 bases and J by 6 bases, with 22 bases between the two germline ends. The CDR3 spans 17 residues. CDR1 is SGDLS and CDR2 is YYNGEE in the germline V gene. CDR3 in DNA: TGTGCCAGCAGCCCCTCCGTAGGGTACGGGGGTCATGAAAAACTGTTTTTT. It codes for CASSPSVGYGGHEKLFF.

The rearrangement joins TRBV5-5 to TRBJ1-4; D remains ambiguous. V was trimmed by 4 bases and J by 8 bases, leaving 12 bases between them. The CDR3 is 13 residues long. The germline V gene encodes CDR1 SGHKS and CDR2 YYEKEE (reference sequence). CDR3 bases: TGTGCCAGCAGCCTGCATCTCGAGGAAAAACTGTTTTTT. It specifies CASSLHLEEKLFF.

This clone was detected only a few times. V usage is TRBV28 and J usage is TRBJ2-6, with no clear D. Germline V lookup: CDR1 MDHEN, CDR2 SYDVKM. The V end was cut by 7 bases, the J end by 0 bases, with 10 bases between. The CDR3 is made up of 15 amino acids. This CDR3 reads CASTLTNSGANVLTF. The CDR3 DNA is TGTGCCAGCACCCTGACAAACTCTGGGGCCAACGTCCTGACTTTC.

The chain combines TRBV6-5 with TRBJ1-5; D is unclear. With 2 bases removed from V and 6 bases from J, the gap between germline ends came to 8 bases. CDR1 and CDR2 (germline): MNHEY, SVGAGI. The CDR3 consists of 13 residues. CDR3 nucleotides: TGTGCCAGCAGTTACCGGGGTGTTCAGCCCCAGCATTTT. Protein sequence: CASSYRGVQPQHF.

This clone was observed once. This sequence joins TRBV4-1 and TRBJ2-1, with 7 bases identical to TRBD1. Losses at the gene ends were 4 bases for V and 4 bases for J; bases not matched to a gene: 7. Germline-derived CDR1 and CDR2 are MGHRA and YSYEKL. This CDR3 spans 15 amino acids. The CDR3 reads CASSPGTAPYNEQFF. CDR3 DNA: TGCGCCAGCAGCCCCGGGACAGCCCCATACAATGAGCAGTTCTTC.

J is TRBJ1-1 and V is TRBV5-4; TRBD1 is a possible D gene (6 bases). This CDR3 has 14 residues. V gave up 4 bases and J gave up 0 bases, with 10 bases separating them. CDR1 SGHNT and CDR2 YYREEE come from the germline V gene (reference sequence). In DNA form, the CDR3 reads TGTGCCAGCAGCCAGACAGGTTTGAACACTGAAGCTTTCTTT. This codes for CASSQTGLNTEAFF. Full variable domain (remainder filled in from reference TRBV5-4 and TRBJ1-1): ETGVTQSPTHLIKTRGQQVTLRCSSQSGHNTVSWYQQALGQGPQFIFQYYREEENGRGNFPPRFSGLQFPNYSSELNVNALELDDSALYLCASSQTGLNTEAFFGQGTRLTVV.

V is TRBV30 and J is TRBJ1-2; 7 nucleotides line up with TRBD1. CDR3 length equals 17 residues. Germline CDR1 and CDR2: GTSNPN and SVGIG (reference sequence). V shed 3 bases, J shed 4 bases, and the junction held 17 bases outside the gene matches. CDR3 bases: TGTGCCTGGAGGATGGGGCAGGGTAGGGGGCTCGGCTATGGCTACACCTTC. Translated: CAWRMGQGRGLGYGYTF. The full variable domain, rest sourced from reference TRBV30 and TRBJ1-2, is SQTIHQWPATLVQPVGSPLSLECTVEGTSNPNLYWYRQAAGRGLQLLFYSVGIGQISSEVPQNLSASRPQDRQFILSSKKLLLSDSGFYLCAWRMGQGRGLGYGYTFGSGTRLTVV.

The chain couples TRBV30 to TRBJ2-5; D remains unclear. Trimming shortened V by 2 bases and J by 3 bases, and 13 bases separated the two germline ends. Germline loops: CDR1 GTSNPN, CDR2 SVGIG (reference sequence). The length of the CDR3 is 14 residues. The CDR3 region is CAWSMRLIKETQYF. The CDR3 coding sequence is TGTGCCTGGAGTATGAGACTTATCAAAGAGACCCAGTACTTC.

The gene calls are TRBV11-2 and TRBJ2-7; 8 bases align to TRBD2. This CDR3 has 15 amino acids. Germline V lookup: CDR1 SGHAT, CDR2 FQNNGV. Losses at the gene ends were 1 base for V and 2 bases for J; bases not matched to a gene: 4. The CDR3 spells CASSLAYSGTYEQYF. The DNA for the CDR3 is TGTGCCAGCAGCTTAGCTTATAGCGGGACCTACGAGCAGTACTTC.

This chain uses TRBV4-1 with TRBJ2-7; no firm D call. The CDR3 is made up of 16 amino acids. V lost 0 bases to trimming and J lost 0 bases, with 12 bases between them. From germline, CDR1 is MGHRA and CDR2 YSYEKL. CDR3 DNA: TGCGCCAGCAGCCAAGATGGGTTTGGCGGCTCCTACGAGCAGTACTTC. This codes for CASSQDGFGGSYEQYF.